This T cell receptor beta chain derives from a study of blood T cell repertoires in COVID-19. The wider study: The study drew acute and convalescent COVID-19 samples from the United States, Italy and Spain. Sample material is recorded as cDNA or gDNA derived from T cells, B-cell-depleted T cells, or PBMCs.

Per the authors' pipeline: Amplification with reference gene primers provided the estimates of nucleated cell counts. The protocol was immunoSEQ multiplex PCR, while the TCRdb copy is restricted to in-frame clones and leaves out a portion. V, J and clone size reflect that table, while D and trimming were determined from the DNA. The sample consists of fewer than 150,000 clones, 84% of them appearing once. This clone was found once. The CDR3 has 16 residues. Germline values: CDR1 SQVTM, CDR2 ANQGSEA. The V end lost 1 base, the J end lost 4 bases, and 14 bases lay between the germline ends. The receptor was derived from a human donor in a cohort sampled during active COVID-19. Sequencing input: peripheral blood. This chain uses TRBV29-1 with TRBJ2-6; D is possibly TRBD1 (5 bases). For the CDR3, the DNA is TGCAGCGTTGAAGGAGGCAGGGCATCCGGGGCCAACGTCCTGACTTTC. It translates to CSVEGGRASGANVLTF.